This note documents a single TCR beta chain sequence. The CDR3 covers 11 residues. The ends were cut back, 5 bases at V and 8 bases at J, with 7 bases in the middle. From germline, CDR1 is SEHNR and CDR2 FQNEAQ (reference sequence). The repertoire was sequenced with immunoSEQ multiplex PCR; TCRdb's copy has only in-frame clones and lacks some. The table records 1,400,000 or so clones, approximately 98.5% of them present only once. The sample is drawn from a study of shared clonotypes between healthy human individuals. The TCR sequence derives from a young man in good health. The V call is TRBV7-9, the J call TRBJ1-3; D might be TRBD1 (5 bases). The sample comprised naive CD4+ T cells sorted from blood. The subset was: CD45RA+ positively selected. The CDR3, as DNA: TGTGCCAGCAGCGAACAGGACACCATATATTTT. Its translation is CASSEQDTIYF.